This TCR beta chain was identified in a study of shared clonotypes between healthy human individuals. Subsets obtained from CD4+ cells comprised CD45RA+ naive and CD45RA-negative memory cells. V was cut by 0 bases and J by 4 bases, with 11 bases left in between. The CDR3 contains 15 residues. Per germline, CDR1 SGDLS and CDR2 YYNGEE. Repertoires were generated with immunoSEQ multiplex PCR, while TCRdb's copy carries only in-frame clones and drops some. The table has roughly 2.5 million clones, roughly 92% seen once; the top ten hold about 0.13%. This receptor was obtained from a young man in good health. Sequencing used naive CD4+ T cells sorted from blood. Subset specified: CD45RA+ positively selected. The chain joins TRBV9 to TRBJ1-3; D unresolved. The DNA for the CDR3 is TGTGCCAGCAGCGTAGAACACGGAGTCGGAAACACCATATATTTT. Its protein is CASSVEHGVGNTIYF.